Each of the 3 T cell receptor beta chains below was sequenced from the same sample in a study of blood T cell repertoires in COVID-19. Sequencing used immunoSEQ multiplex PCR; TCRdb keeps in-frame clones, though not all of them. The sample lists 220,000 or so clones, approximately 90% occurring once. The specimen was PBMCs or T cells enriched from blood (not recorded which). Receptors were obtained from a woman younger than 30 in a cohort exposed to, infected with or recovered from COVID-19 (not recorded which).

The chain joins TRBV7-2 to TRBJ2-2; 12 nucleotides agree with TRBD2. The CDR3 extends over 17 amino acids. CDR1 SGHTA and CDR2 FQGNSA come from the germline V gene. V trimming: 3 bases; J trimming: 0 bases; junction bases outside the gene matches: 2. CDR3 loop: CASSFGTSGPNTGELFF. In DNA, the CDR3 is TGTGCCAGCAGCTTCGGGACTAGCGGGCCGAACACCGGGGAGCTGTTTTTT.

The chain joins TRBV6-5 to TRBJ2-3; 8 positions match TRBD2. Germline V lookup: CDR1 MNHEY, CDR2 SVGAGI. CDR3 length: 16 amino acids. Trimming cost V 4 bases and J 3 bases; bases outside gene matches: 9. The CDR3 DNA reads as TGTGCCAGCAGTTCCCGCCCAGCGGGGGTAACAGATACGCAGTATTTT. This gives the protein CASSSRPAGVTDTQYF.

J is TRBJ2-1 and V is TRBV18, with D perhaps TRBD2 (5 bases). Trimming pared 2 bases from V and 8 bases from J, leaving 16 bases between. The germline V gene has CDR1 KGHSH and CDR2 LQKENI. The length of the CDR3 is 15 residues. The CDR3, as DNA: TGTGCCAGCTCACCAGAAGGGCTAGCTGGGGATGAGCAGTTCTTC. The encoded protein is CASSPEGLAGDEQFF.